This T cell receptor beta chain was sequenced in a study of neurological immune-mediated disorders. Time point indicated: longitudinal time-point 3. Unsorted libraries were prepared from 2 million PBMCs held at -80 C. This clonotype was recorded many times. Per germline, CDR1 SGHDT and CDR2 YYEEEE. The junction had 4 bases not matched to a gene; V was cut back by 4 bases and J by 4 bases. CDR3 length equals 15 residues. A 10-nucleotide random UMI tagged transcripts in template-switch 5'RACE cDNA synthesis. TCRdb independently ran MiXCR on the 5' RACE reads; one entry per CDR3 protein. The top ten clones hold 9% of a sample with roughly 48,000 distinct CDR3 sequences, over 9.5% of them seen once.

Sequenced material: PBMCs. This chain links TRBV5-6 with TRBJ2-2, with 10 bases that match TRBD1. This clonotype was obtained from a male donor with HTLV-1-associated myelopathy (HAM/TSP). For the CDR3, the DNA is TGTGCCAGCAGCCGGACAGGGGGTTTCACCGGGGAGCTGTTTTTT. It yields the protein CASSRTGGFTGELFF.